This T cell receptor beta chain is drawn from a study of control samples from healthy donors and cancer patients (dated by TCRdb to 2020 to 2022). The germline V gene sets CDR1 to SGHVS and CDR2 to FNYEAQ. The CDR3 sequence holds 14 residues, the cysteine and phenylalanine included. The CDR3 DNA has 42 bases and is translated from base 1. V and J lose 5 bases and 0 bases, and a span of 10 bases separates them. With respect to this clone: The antigen it binds to is not known. Nothing much larger sits one base from this clone, and base qualities are not available.

Library method: the immunoSEQ multiplex PCR assay. TCRdb carries this immuneACCESS record with in-frame sequences only. Its versions omit some clonotypes, under half of them owing to an unresolved V gene in the studies checked, with the rest unexplained. The sample table records about 150,000 clones; 90% to 95% of these occur just once. The ten largest clones take up approximately 6.1% of the sample. The chain employs TRBV7-6 and TRBJ1-1; no D gene is confidently identified. This receptor was identified in a man aged 35 to 55 in good health. Material for sequencing was blood. In nucleotide form, the sequence is TGTGCCAGCAGCCCCGAGATAATGAACACTGAAGCTTTCTTT. Its protein reads: CASSPEIMNTEAFF. The variable domain in full, with residues beyond the CDR3 obtained from the reference TRBV7-6 and TRBJ1-1 genes, is GAGVSQSPRYKVTKRGQDVALRCDPISGHVSLYWYRQALGQGPEFLTYFNYEAQQDKSGLPNDRFSAERPEGSISTLTIQRTEQRDSAMYRCASSPEIMNTEAFFGQGTRLTVV.